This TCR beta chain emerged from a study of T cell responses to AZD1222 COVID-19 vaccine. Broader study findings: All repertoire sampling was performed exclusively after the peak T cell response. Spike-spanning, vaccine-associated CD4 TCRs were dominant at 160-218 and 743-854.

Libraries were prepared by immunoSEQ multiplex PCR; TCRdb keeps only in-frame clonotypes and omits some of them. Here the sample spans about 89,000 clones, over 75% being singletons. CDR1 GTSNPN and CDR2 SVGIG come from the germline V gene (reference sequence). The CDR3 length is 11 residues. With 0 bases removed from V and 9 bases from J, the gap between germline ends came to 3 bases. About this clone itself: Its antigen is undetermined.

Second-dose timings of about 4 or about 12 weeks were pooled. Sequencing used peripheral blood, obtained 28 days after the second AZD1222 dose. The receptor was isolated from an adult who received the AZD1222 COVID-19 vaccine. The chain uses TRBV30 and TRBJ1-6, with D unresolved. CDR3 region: CAWSVRSPLHF. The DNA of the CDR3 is TGTGCCTGGAGTGTACGTTCACCCCTCCACTTT.